These T cell receptor beta chains were read from a single sample in a study of identical twins. A single record per CDR3 protein comes from TCRdb applying MiXCR to the 5' RACE reads. The sample has approximately 700,000 distinct CDR3 sequences, 6.1% seen once. The sample consisted of naive T cells sorted from blood. Receptors were obtained from a man aged 18 to 35 in good health. The CDR3 runs from the conserved cysteine through the conserved F or W. A D gene is named only where the DNA matches it firmly. Size values are once, few and many counts, or a class for expanded clones, and some rows have none.

J: TRBJ2-6; length: 15; size: few; V: TRBV5-8; D: NA; CDR3: CASRPVGSGANVLTF; DNA: TGTGCCAGCAGACCAGTTGGGTCTGGGGCCAACGTCCTGACTTTC
J: TRBJ1-5; length: 13; size: NA; V: TRBV7-2; D: NA; CDR3: CASSLVGIQPQHF; DNA: TGTGCCAGCAGCTTAGTCGGGATTCAGCCCCAGCATTTT
J: TRBJ2-5; length: 15; size: few; V: TRBV4-1; D: NA; CDR3: CASSREAGAGKTQYF; DNA: TGCGCCAGCAGCCGAGAAGCAGGGGCGGGAAAGACCCAGTACTTC
J: TRBJ2-1; length: 15; size: many; V: TRBV24-1; D: TRBD2; CDR3: CATSDSRTSSWEQFF; DNA: TGTGCCACCAGTGATTCAAGGACTAGCTCGTGGGAGCAGTTCTTC
J: TRBJ2-5; length: 16; size: NA; V: TRBV24-1; D: TRBD1; CDR3: CATSEPGQGSLETQYF; DNA: TGTGCCACCAGTGAACCGGGACAGGGTTCATTAGAGACCCAGTACTTC
J: TRBJ2-1; length: 13; size: many; V: TRBV29-1; D: NA; CDR3: CSGYRESYNEQFF; DNA: TGCAGCGGCTACCGGGAGTCCTACAATGAGCAGTTCTTC
J: TRBJ2-6; length: 17; size: few; V: TRBV12-3/TRBV12-4; D: NA; CDR3: CASSFWGGGSGANVLTF; DNA: TGTGCCAGCAGTTTTTGGGGAGGAGGATCTGGGGCCAACGTCCTGACTTTC
J: TRBJ1-1; length: 15; size: few; V: TRBV5-1; D: TRBD1; CDR3: CASSTSGTANTEAFF; DNA: TGCGCCAGCAGTACCTCGGGGACAGCAAACACTGAAGCTTTCTTT
J: TRBJ2-3; length: 14; size: many; V: TRBV7-6; D: TRBD2; CDR3: CASSFVAGTDTQYF; DNA: TGTGCCAGCAGCTTTGTAGCGGGGACAGATACGCAGTATTTT
J: TRBJ1-4; length: 15; size: few; V: TRBV5-1; D: NA; CDR3: CASRIQTADREKLFF; DNA: TGCGCCAGCAGAATACAAACTGCGGATCGTGAAAAACTGTTTTTT
J: TRBJ2-1; length: 15; size: NA; V: TRBV7-9; D: TRBD2; CDR3: CASTKVAGSYNEQFF; DNA: TGTGCCAGCACCAAGGTAGCGGGCTCCTACAATGAGCAGTTCTTC
J: TRBJ2-2; length: 20; size: NA; V: TRBV18; D: NA; CDR3: CASSPPQVPGRTQNTGELFF; DNA: TGTGCCAGCTCACCACCGCAGGTTCCAGGGCGGACCCAGAACACCGGGGAGCTGTTTTTT
J: TRBJ1-1; length: 16; size: NA; V: TRBV20-1; D: TRBD1; CDR3: CSARAGTGLMNTEAFF; DNA: TGCAGTGCTAGAGCCGGGACAGGGCTAATGAACACTGAAGCTTTCTTT
J: TRBJ2-1; length: 15; size: many; V: TRBV7-8; D: NA; CDR3: CASSLVGSGYNEQFF; DNA: TGTGCCAGCAGCTTAGTAGGCTCGGGTTACAATGAGCAGTTCTTC
J: TRBJ1-1; length: 13; size: many; V: TRBV6-2/TRBV6-3; D: NA; CDR3: CASRRRVNTEAFF; DNA: TGTGCCAGCAGACGCAGGGTGAACACTGAAGCTTTCTTT
J: TRBJ1-5; length: 14; size: few; V: TRBV3-1; D: TRBD1; CDR3: CASSRGRSNQPQHF; DNA: TGTGCCAGCTCCAGGGGGCGAAGCAATCAGCCCCAGCATTTT
J: TRBJ2-5; length: 19; size: NA; V: TRBV3-1; D: TRBD2; CDR3: CASSQVVSSGRASGETQYF; DNA: TGTGCCAGCAGCCAAGTGGTGTCTAGCGGGAGGGCCTCTGGAGAGACCCAGTACTTC
J: TRBJ2-1; length: 13; size: few; V: TRBV24-1; D: NA; CDR3: CATAAISYNEQFF; DNA: TGTGCCACCGCGGCTATTTCCTACAATGAGCAGTTCTTC
J: TRBJ2-1; length: 14; size: few; V: TRBV10-2; D: NA; CDR3: CASRGVGAYNEQFF; DNA: TGCGCCAGCAGAGGAGTAGGGGCCTACAATGAGCAGTTCTTC
J: TRBJ2-1; length: 16; size: many; V: TRBV6-2/TRBV6-3; D: NA; CDR3: CASSTPAASSYNEQFF; DNA: TGTGCCAGCAGTACCCCGGCGGCTAGCTCCTACAATGAGCAGTTCTTC
J: TRBJ2-2; length: 14; size: many; V: TRBV7-9; D: NA; CDR3: CASSLENFFGELFF; DNA: TGTGCCAGCAGCTTAGAAAACTTCTTCGGGGAGCTGTTTTTT
J: TRBJ2-1; length: 16; size: many; V: TRBV5-1; D: TRBD1; CDR3: CASSLGDRALSNEQFF; DNA: TGCGCCAGCAGCTTGGGGGACAGGGCTCTAAGCAATGAGCAGTTCTTC
J: TRBJ2-3; length: 17; size: few; V: TRBV11-2; D: TRBD2; CDR3: CASSPRTSGWSRGTQYF; DNA: TGTGCCAGCAGCCCGCGGACTAGCGGATGGTCCCGGGGTACGCAGTATTTT
J: TRBJ2-1; length: 14; size: many; V: TRBV10-3; D: TRBD2; CDR3: CAINPGGPEYEQFF; DNA: TGTGCCATCAACCCGGGAGGGCCTGAGTATGAGCAGTTCTTC
J: TRBJ1-4; length: 13; size: many; V: TRBV7-7; D: NA; CDR3: CASSPVSAGELFF; DNA: TGTGCCAGCAGCCCAGTCTCGGCAGGCGAACTGTTTTTT
J: TRBJ2-7; length: 14; size: few; V: TRBV10-2; D: TRBD2; CDR3: CASLGRERSYEQYF; DNA: TGCGCCAGCCTCGGGCGGGAGAGGTCCTACGAGCAGTACTTC
J: TRBJ2-3; length: 15; size: many; V: TRBV9; D: NA; CDR3: CASTLMGVSTDTQYF; DNA: TGTGCCAGCACTTTGATGGGGGTAAGCACAGATACGCAGTATTTT
J: TRBJ2-3; length: 11; size: many; V: TRBV5-1; D: NA; CDR3: CASSFGTHQYF; DNA: TGCGCCAGCAGTTTCGGGACCCATCAGTATTTT
J: TRBJ2-5; length: 14; size: many; V: TRBV7-2; D: NA; CDR3: CASSSSWGKETQYF; DNA: TGTGCCAGCAGCAGCTCCTGGGGGAAAGAGACCCAGTACTTC
J: TRBJ2-1; length: 13; size: NA; V: TRBV24-1; D: NA; CDR3: CATSDKGGYEQFF; DNA: TGTGCCACCAGTGATAAAGGGGGTTATGAGCAGTTCTTC
J: TRBJ2-1; length: 8; size: many; V: TRBV7-9; D: NA; CDR3: CGHNEQFF; DNA: TGTGGTCACAATGAGCAGTTCTTC
J: TRBJ2-1; length: 16; size: few; V: TRBV5-1; D: TRBD1; CDR3: CASSLGQGYSYNEQFF; DNA: TGCGCCAGCAGCTTGGGACAGGGGTATTCCTACAATGAGCAGTTCTTC
J: TRBJ2-7; length: 17; size: NA; V: TRBV7-2; D: NA; CDR3: CASSLLGANWITYEQYF; DNA: TGTGCCAGCAGCTTACTTGGCGCCAACTGGATTACCTACGAGCAGTACTTC
J: TRBJ2-7; length: 16; size: few; V: TRBV7-9; D: TRBD2; CDR3: CASSSWREGRSYEQYF; DNA: TGTGCCAGCAGCTCCTGGCGGGAGGGGAGATCGTACGAGCAGTACTTC
J: TRBJ2-1; length: 16; size: many; V: TRBV29-1; D: TRBD2; CDR3: CSVEDPSSGGYNEQFF; DNA: TGCAGCGTTGAAGATCCGTCTAGCGGGGGGTACAATGAGCAGTTCTTC
J: TRBJ1-2; length: 14; size: NA; V: TRBV9; D: NA; CDR3: CASSVGSGARGYTF; DNA: TGTGCCAGCAGCGTAGGTTCAGGGGCTCGTGGCTACACCTTC